What follows are 27 T cell receptor beta chains derived from one specimen sequenced in a study of Graves' ophthalmopathy and Graves' hyperthyroidism. Investigators amplified TCR beta CDR3 regions from RNA transcripts. Following a first-round RT-PCR that used HTBI primers, a second-round multiplex PCR was carried out. Each CDR3 protein gets one entry after TCRdb re-called the multiplex PCR reads with MiXCR. The repertoire holds approximately 410,000 distinct CDR3 sequences, with approximately 15% as singletons. The material sequenced was peripheral blood. Every receptor here comes from a young woman with stable Graves' hyperthyroidism.

This clonotype was observed many times. Compared with germline, one end of the junction differs, possibly owing to a read error. The rearrangement links TRBV6-1 to TRBJ1-6; 9 bases align to TRBD1. Per the germline V gene, CDR1 is MNHNS and CDR2 is SASEGT. The CDR3 sequence is 14 residues long. CDR3 nucleotides: TGTGCCAGCAGCGAAGCGGGACAGGGATCACCCCTCCACTTT. This gives the protein CASSEAGQGSPLHF.

This clonotype was seen at least ten times. The genes are TRBV12-3 or TRBV12-4 and TRBJ2-7; 13 nucleotides line up with TRBD2. J gave up 2 bases and V 8 bases, and 12 bases lay outside the gene matches. The CDR3 covers 17 residues. CDR3 nucleotide sequence: TGTGCCAGCCCTGGACTAGCGGGGGCGTGTGGACCCTACGAGCAGTACTTC. Its translation is CASPGLAGACGPYEQYF.

This clonotype was picked up many times. The gene calls are TRBV19 and TRBJ2-5, with 9 positions matching TRBD1. Trimming took 2 bases from V and 5 from J; bases not matched to a gene: 6. This CDR3 spans 15 amino acids. From germline, CDR1 is LNHDA and CDR2 SQIVND (reference sequence). CDR3 region: CASSIKGTGWETQYF. The CDR3 nucleotides are TGTGCCAGTAGTATAAAGGGGACAGGGTGGGAGACCCAGTACTTC.

Ten or more counts support this clonotype. This chain uses TRBV7-2 with TRBJ1-1; no reliable D call. The CDR3 sequence is 14 residues long. The V gene's germline CDR1 is SGHTA and CDR2 FQGNSA. V was trimmed by 5 bases and J by 7 bases, leaving 17 bases between them. CDR3 residues: CASSRREVGGEAFF. The CDR3 DNA reads TGTGCCAGCAGCCGACGCGAGGTTGGCGGTGAAGCTTTCTTT. Combining the CDR3 with reference TRBV7-2 and TRBJ1-1 gives the whole variable domain GAGVSQSPSNKVTEKGKDVELRCDPISGHTALYWYRQSLGQGLEFLIYFQGNSAPDKSGLPSDRFSAERTGGSVSTLTIQRTQQEDSAVYLCASSRREVGGEAFFGQGTRLTVV.

This clonotype was seen repeatedly, ten times or more. The chain combines TRBV11-1 with TRBJ2-2, with TRBD2 matching 8 bases. The CDR3 has 14 residues. Trimming at V came to 4 bases and at J to 4 bases, leaving 2 bases not matched to a gene. Germline assignment: CDR1 SGHAT and CDR2 FQDESV (reference sequence). The CDR3 DNA reads TGTGCCAGCAGCTCGGGACTAGGCACCGGGGAGCTGTTTTTT. Translation: CASSSGLGTGELFF.

This clonotype was seen repeatedly, ten times or more. CDR3 DNA sequence: TGTGCCAGCAGCCCGAGTGGGGACCCTCGGGGCTATGGCTACACCTTC. Translating gives CASSPSGDPRGYGYTF. The chain links TRBV7-8 to TRBJ1-2, with D possibly matching TRBD1 (5 bases). In germline, CDR1 is SGHVS, CDR2 FQNEAQ. The V gene lost 5 bases and the J gene lost 4 bases, with 20 bases spanning the gap. This CDR3 contains 16 residues.

This clonotype was counted ten times or more. The chain recombines TRBV7-2 with TRBJ2-7; TRBD2 matches at 10 bases. Trimming removed 6 bases from V and 0 bases from J; junction bases left unmatched: 5. Germline-derived CDR1 and CDR2 are SGHTA and FQGNSA. The CDR3 contains 15 residues. The CDR3 region is CASRVASGGSYEQYF. The CDR3 nucleotides are TGTGCCAGCAGAGTAGCTAGCGGGGGCTCCTACGAGCAGTACTTC.

This clonotype showed up many times. The CDR3 coding sequence is TGTGCCAGCAGCTTAAGGACAACCCAAGAGACCCAGTACTTC. This sequence encodes CASSLRTTQETQYF. V usage is TRBV7-9 and J usage is TRBJ2-5; D is perhaps TRBD1 (5 bases). Looked up from germline, CDR1 is SEHNR and CDR2 is FQNEAQ (reference sequence). This CDR3 comprises 14 residues. Trimming left V 2 bases short and J 1 base short, with 8 bases between.

This clonotype was seen more than once but under ten times. V is TRBV11-3 and J is TRBJ2-5; TRBD2 might be the D (6 bases). This CDR3 is built from 15 residues. V dropped 2 bases and J dropped 1 base, with 11 bases sitting between them. The germline gives CDR1 SGHNT, CDR2 YENEEA. As DNA, the CDR3 is TGTGCCAGCAGCTTATCCCCAGCGGGCCAAGAGACCCAGTACTTC. Translated: CASSLSPAGQETQYF.

This clonotype turned up a few times. The chain recombines TRBV19 with TRBJ1-5, with a weak D call TRBD1 (5 bases). V was pared by 1 base and J by 4 bases, with 17 bases between. There are 17 residues in the CDR3. Germline CDR1 reads LNHDA; CDR2 reads SQIVND (reference sequence). CDR3 region: CASSIGTSGRVNQPQHF. The CDR3 bases are TGTGCCAGTAGTATAGGGACAAGTGGGAGGGTTAATCAGCCCCAGCATTTT. The full variable domain, rest sourced from reference TRBV19 and TRBJ1-5, is DGGITQSPKYLFRKEGQNVTLSCEQNLNHDAMYWYRQDPGQGLRLIYYSQIVNDFQKGDIAEGYSVSREKKESFPLTVTSAQKNPTAFYLCASSIGTSGRVNQPQHFGDGTRLSIL.

This clonotype was seen ten or more times. The rearrangement links TRBV12-3 or TRBV12-4 to TRBJ1-1; D might be TRBD1 (5 bases). Trimming took off 2 bases at V and 7 bases at J, with 11 bases between the two ends. The CDR3 extends over 13 amino acids. CDR3 nucleotides: TGTGCCAGCAGTTTAAAGGGGAATAGTGAAGCTTTCTTT. Amino acid sequence: CASSLKGNSEAFF.

This clonotype was counted many times. This sequence joins TRBV9 and TRBJ2-2; D possibly corresponds to TRBD1 (6 bases). From germline, CDR1 is SGDLS and CDR2 YYNGEE. The CDR3 has 14 residues. V was shortened by 2 bases and J by 2 bases, with 7 bases between the two germline ends. The CDR3 protein is CASSVTGNTGELFF. The CDR3 region has the DNA TGTGCCAGCAGCGTGACAGGCAACACCGGGGAGCTGTTTTTT.

This clonotype was recorded many times. V is TRBV12-3 or TRBV12-4 and J is TRBJ2-5; 10 bases align to TRBD2. With V trimmed by 2 bases and J by 4 bases, 4 bases remained unmatched. This CDR3 comprises 15 residues. CDR3 region: CASSLSSGGAETQYF. The CDR3 bases are TGTGCCAGCAGTTTATCCAGCGGGGGGGCAGAGACCCAGTACTTC.

The rearrangement uses TRBV3-1 and TRBJ2-5; perhaps TRBD2 as D (5 bases). Germline V CDR1 and CDR2: LGHDT, YNNKEL (reference sequence). Trimming shortened V by 0 bases and J by 0 bases, and 8 bases separated the two germline ends. This CDR3 comprises 15 residues. CDR3 nucleotides: TGTGCCAGCAGCCAAGATTTGGACTACCAAGAGACCCAGTACTTC. Residues: CASSQDLDYQETQYF.

The table lists this clonotype with many counts. The CDR3 region has the DNA TGTGCCACGTCCAGTGACCACTTAGCGGGGGGCCAAGAGACCCAGTACTTC. Amino acids: CATSSDHLAGGQETQYF. The chain employs TRBV24-1 and TRBJ2-5, with 10 nucleotides matching TRBD2. CDR1 KGHDR and CDR2 SFDVKD come from the germline V gene. J gave up 1 base and V 10 bases, and 14 bases lay outside the gene matches. This CDR3 region has 17 residues.

The table lists this clonotype with a few counts. V is TRBV9 and J is TRBJ2-2, with 11 bases matching TRBD2. V lost 8 bases, J lost 5 bases, and 5 bases stayed unmatched. CDR3 length: 14 residues. Germline V gives CDR1 SGDLS, CDR2 YYNGEE. The CDR3 here is CASSSGGLTGELFF. DNA of the CDR3: TGTGCCAGTTCTAGCGGGGGGTTGACCGGGGAGCTGTTTTTT.

This clonotype was observed a handful of times. J is TRBJ2-7 and V is TRBV10-1, with a tentative D call TRBD2 (5 bases). The germline CDR1 and CDR2 sequences are WNHNN and SYGVQD (reference sequence). V was shortened by 4 bases and J by 5 bases, with 15 bases between the two germline ends. CDR3 length: 14 residues. The CDR3 DNA is TGCGCCAGCAGTGGAGAGGGAGATGTTGACGAGCAGTACTTC. This translates into CASSGEGDVDEQYF.

The chain employs TRBV6-2 or TRBV6-3 and TRBJ1-2; TRBD1 matches 8 bases. This CDR3 comprises 16 residues. Germline V gene data show CDR1 as MNHEY and CDR2 as SVGEGT. After removal of 2 bases from V and 4 bases from J, the junction contained 9 bases not matched to a gene. CDR3 residues: CASSYGRQGLGYGYTF. The DNA for the CDR3 is TGTGCCAGCAGTTACGGAAGACAGGGGCTCGGCTATGGCTACACCTTC.

This clonotype was counted at least ten times. V gene TRBV7-2 combines with J gene TRBJ1-1; D is unresolved. V lost 2 bases and J lost 4, with 8 bases in between. The V gene's germline CDR1 is SGHTA and CDR2 FQGNSA. The CDR3 is made up of 13 amino acids. The CDR3 reads CASSLKAGTEAFF. Here the CDR3 DNA reads TGTGCCAGCAGCTTAAAAGCCGGCACTGAAGCTTTCTTT.

This clonotype appeared many times. This chain uses TRBV25-1 with TRBJ1-6, with unresolved D. The CDR3 consists of 13 residues. From germline, CDR1 is MGHDK and CDR2 SYGVNS. Trimming took 3 bases from V and 7 from J, leaving 7 bases between them. This CDR3 is CASSELSNSPLHF. CDR3 nucleotides: TGTGCCAGCAGTGAGTTGTCAAATTCACCCCTCCACTTT.

V gene TRBV30 combines with J gene TRBJ1-2; no reliable D call. Trimming removed 2 bases at V and 4 bases at J, with 8 bases between. Germline V gene data show CDR1 as GTSNPN and CDR2 as SVGIG (reference sequence). CDR3 size: 12 residues. The CDR3 sequence is CAWSLWGYGYTF. The CDR3 DNA reads as TGTGCCTGGAGTCTCTGGGGCTATGGCTACACCTTC.

This clonotype has at least ten counts. The CDR3 nucleotides read TGCGCCAGCAGCAGGCGACAGGTCGCGATTGATTCACCCCTCCACTTT. Amino acid sequence: CASSRRQVAIDSPLHF. This chain uses TRBV5-1 with TRBJ1-6, with D possibly TRBD1 on 6 matching bases. CDR3 length: 16 amino acids. In germline, CDR1 is SGHRS, CDR2 YFSETQ. The V end lost 4 bases, the J end lost 8 bases, and 19 bases lay between the germline ends. Using reference TRBV5-1 and TRBJ1-6 for the parts outside the CDR3, the full variable domain is KAGVTQTPRYLIKTRGQQVTLSCSPISGHRSVSWYQQTPGQGLQFLFEYFSETQRNKGNFPGRFSGRQFSNSRSEMNVSTLELGDSALYLCASSRRQVAIDSPLHFGNGTRLTVT.

This clonotype was seen repeatedly, ten times or more. The genes are TRBV12-3 or TRBV12-4 and TRBJ2-5; D may be TRBD1 (6 bases). The V end was cut by 2 bases, the J end by 2 bases, with 9 bases between. The CDR3 loop spans 14 amino acids. CDR3 amino acids: CASSLIGQQETQYF. CDR3 in DNA: TGTGCCAGCAGTTTAATCGGACAGCAAGAGACCCAGTACTTC.

This clonotype came up a few times. J is TRBJ1-6 and V is TRBV18; D uncertain. CDR1 and CDR2 (germline): KGHSH, LQKENI. V dropped 3 bases and J dropped 5 bases, with 17 bases sitting between them. The CDR3 totals 17 residues. The chain's CDR3 is CASSPWAGHSHNSPLHF. CDR3 nucleotides: TGTGCCAGCTCACCCTGGGCAGGCCACTCTCATAATTCACCCCTCCACTTT. The full variable domain, with the rest looked up from reference TRBV18 and TRBJ1-6, is NAGVMQNPRHLVRRRGQEARLRCSPMKGHSHVYWYRQLPEEGLKFMVYLQKENIIDESGMPKERFSAEFPKEGPSILRIQQVVRGDSAAYFCASSPWAGHSHNSPLHFGNGTRLTVT.

This clonotype came up many times. The rearrangement joins TRBV6-2 or TRBV6-3 to TRBJ1-2, with D possibly matching TRBD1 (6 bases). Trimming took 6 bases from V and 4 from J, leaving 12 bases between them. The germline V gene has CDR1 MNHEY and CDR2 SVGEGT. This CDR3 contains 13 residues. The CDR3 nucleotides are TGTGCCAGCAGGGATACAGGGCTCTATGGCTACACCTTC. As protein: CASRDTGLYGYTF.

This clonotype was seen ten or more times. V gene TRBV4-1 combines with J gene TRBJ1-1; D might be TRBD1 (5 bases). Trimming left V 4 bases short and J 7 bases short, with 10 bases between. The germline CDR1 and CDR2 sequences are MGHRA and YSYEKL. The CDR3 runs 12 residues. The CDR3 region is CASSLTDSEAFF. The CDR3 DNA follows: TGCGCCAGCAGCCTTACCGACAGTGAAGCTTTCTTT.

This clonotype was counted many times. The V call is TRBV7-9, the J call TRBJ1-2, with TRBD1 identical over 10 bases. CDR3 length: 14 residues. Trimming cost V 5 bases and J 7 bases; bases outside gene matches: 7. Germline assignment: CDR1 SEHNR and CDR2 FQNEAQ (reference sequence). Here the CDR3 reads CASSPRDRGAGYTF. The CDR3 DNA follows: TGTGCCAGCAGCCCACGGGACAGGGGAGCTGGCTACACCTTC. Together with reference TRBV7-9 and TRBJ1-2, the CDR3 gives the full variable domain: DTGVSQNPRHKITKRGQNVTFRCDPISEHNRLYWYRQTLGQGPEFLTYFQNEAQLEKSRLLSDRFSAERPKGSFSTLEIQRTEQGDSAMYLCASSPRDRGAGYTFGSGTRLTVV.